The source of this TCR beta chain is a study of T cells in Graves' hyperthyroidism and ophthalmopathy. Researchers took RNA transcripts and amplified the TCR beta CDR3 regions from them. Initially, a first-round RT-PCR of the TCR CDR3 employed the HTBI primer set. From the multiplex PCR reads, TCRdb called clonotypes with MiXCR, one entry per CDR3 protein. The data hold around 600,000 distinct CDR3 sequences, with approximately 14% observed a single time. The V gene lost 2 bases and the J gene lost 3 bases, with 17 bases spanning the gap. Per germline, CDR1 SGDLS and CDR2 YYNGEE. The CDR3 contains 16 residues.

The clonotype originates from a young woman with Graves' ophthalmopathy. The chain recombines TRBV9 with TRBJ2-5; possibly TRBD1 or TRBD2 for D (6 bases each). The sample was blood. The DNA of the CDR3 is TGTGCCAGCAGCGTTTGGGGGCGGGACGGAGAAGAGACCCAGTACTTC. Its translation: CASSVWGRDGEETQYF.